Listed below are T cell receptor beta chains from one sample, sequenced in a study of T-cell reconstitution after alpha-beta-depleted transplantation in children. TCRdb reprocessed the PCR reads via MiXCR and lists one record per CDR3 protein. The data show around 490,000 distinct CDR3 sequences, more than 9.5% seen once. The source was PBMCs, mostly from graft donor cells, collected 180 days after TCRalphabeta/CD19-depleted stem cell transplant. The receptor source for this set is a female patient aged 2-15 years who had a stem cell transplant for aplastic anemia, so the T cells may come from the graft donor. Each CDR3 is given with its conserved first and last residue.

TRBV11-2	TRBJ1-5	CASSLDRRGTFNQPQHF
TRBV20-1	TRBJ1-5	CSALTGNNQPQHF
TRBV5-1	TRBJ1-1	CASSTHGGNTEAFF
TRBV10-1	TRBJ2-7	CASPGLAPYEQYF
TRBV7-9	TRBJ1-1	CASSPRQGLPNTEAFF
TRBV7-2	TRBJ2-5	CASSSQGPLPAIAQYF
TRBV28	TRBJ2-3	CASSGGLRTDTQYF
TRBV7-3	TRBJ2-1	CASSLIGLAGVAEQFF
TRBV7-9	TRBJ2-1	CASSRRTSGSLNEQFF
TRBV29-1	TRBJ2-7	CSGWGGLYEQYF
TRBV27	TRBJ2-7	CASSFVHDRGGEQYF
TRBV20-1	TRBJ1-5	CSARTGANQPQHF
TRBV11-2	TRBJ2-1	CASSFLLRLHYNEQFF
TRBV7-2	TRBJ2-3	CASSARLAGGLGDTQYF
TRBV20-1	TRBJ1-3	CSAATGSGNTIYF
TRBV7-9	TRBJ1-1	CASSLARAGAFF
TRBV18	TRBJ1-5	CASSPPAVRAGNQPQRF
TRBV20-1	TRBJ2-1	CSASRLRYEQFF
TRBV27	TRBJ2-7	CASSLQGTPLEQYF
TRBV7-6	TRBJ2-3	CASSPGLAGVRSTDTQYF
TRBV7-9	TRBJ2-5	CASSLAQGGEETQYF
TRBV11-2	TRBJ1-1	CASSYKVDRVEAFF
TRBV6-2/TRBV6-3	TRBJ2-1	CASNPGGPYNEQFF
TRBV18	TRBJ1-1	CASSQRGSAMNTEAFF
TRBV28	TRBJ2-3	CASSLNGRAADTQYF
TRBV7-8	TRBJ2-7	CASSLPLAGFYEQYF
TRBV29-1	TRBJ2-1	CSAGLAGGYEQFF
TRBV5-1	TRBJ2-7	CASGPGTGAYEQYF
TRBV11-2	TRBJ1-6	CASSLLPYSSLGQGNSPLHF
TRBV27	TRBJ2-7	CASRQTGRFSEQYF
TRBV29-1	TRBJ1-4	CSVAGRGRLNEKLFF
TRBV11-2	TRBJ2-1	CASSLDWPYNEQFF